These 3 T cell receptor beta chains share one sample of origin, sequenced in a study of blood T cell repertoires in COVID-19. TCRdb's copy holds only in-frame clones and misses some; the assay was immunoSEQ multiplex PCR. In the table there are hundreds of thousands of clones, about four fifths of which are singletons. Sequencing was done on a sample of PBMCs or T cells enriched from blood (not recorded which). These receptors all stem from a middle-aged man who had been exposed to COVID-19.

This clone was seen only a few times. V and J are TRBV5-3 and TRBJ2-7, with TRBD2 identical over 7 bases. TRBV5-3 is recorded as an ORF, its role being uncertain. With V trimmed by 2 bases and J by 3 bases, 5 bases remained unmatched. The CDR3 covers 14 residues. DNA for the CDR3: TGTGCCAGAAGCTTAGCGGGACGGAACTACGAGCAGTACTTC. Amino acids: CARSLAGRNYEQYF.

This clone was seen a handful of times. Written as DNA, the CDR3 is TGTGCCAGTAGTATAAATACAGGGGGGAACACTGAAGCTTTCTTT. It encodes CASSINTGGNTEAFF. The chain recombines TRBV19 with TRBJ1-1; 8 nucleotides agree with TRBD1. Trimming took 2 bases from V and 1 from J; bases not matched to a gene: 3. This CDR3 contains 15 residues. Germline CDR1 is LNHDA and CDR2 is SQIVND (reference sequence).

CDR3 sequence reads: CASSEEGFQVRRTQIPYEQYF. As DNA, the CDR3 is TGTGCCAGCAGTGAAGAGGGCTTCCAGGTCCGGAGGACCCAGATTCCCTACGAGCAGTACTTC. This chain uses TRBV6-1 with TRBJ2-7; possible D gene TRBD2, 5 bases. The CDR3 extends over 21 amino acids. Deletions cut 1 base from V and 2 bases from J, with 30 bases between. Germline values: CDR1 MNHNS, CDR2 SASEGT.